The rows below give T cell receptor beta chains drawn from one sample of a study of blood T cell repertoires in COVID-19. Assay: immunoSEQ multiplex PCR; the TCRdb copy retains only in-frame clones and omits some. The sample includes 150,000 to 200,000 clones, approximately 83% seen only once; the top ten take roughly 9.7%. Sequencing was done on a sample of peripheral blood. These receptor sequences come from a human donor with active or convalescent COVID-19. The donor label of this sample is uncertain. Each CDR3 is given with its conserved first and last residue. Each record gives: clone size, V gene, J gene, D gene, CDR3 DNA, CDR3 protein. D genes are given only for firm matches. Clone sizes are given selectively: once, few, many, or a class where the clone is expanded.

>once|TRBV6-1|TRBJ2-5|.
TGTGCCAGCAGTGAAACAATCCCAGAGACCCAGTACTTC
CASSETIPETQYF
>.|TRBV2|TRBJ2-1|TRBD1
TGTGCCAGCAACCAGGGGGTGTCGGGTGAGCAGTTCTTC
CASNQGVSGEQFF
>.|TRBV5-1|TRBJ2-7|.
TGCGCCAGCAGCTTGGCCCTAGAATCCAACGAGCAGTACTTC
CASSLALESNEQYF
>.|TRBV18|TRBJ2-4|.
TGTGCCAGCTCACCACCGGAGATAGCCAAAAACATTCAGTACTTC
CASSPPEIAKNIQYF
>.|TRBV18|TRBJ2-3|TRBD2
TGTGCCAGCTCACCCCGATTTGGCGGGAGGACAGATACGCAGTATTTT
CASSPRFGGRTDTQYF
>.|TRBV6-4|TRBJ2-3|.
TGTGCCAGCAGTGACGGAGACACAGATACGCAGTATTTT
CASSDGDTDTQYF
>.|TRBV7-3|TRBJ2-7|.
TGTGCCAGCAGCTTAGGGCCAGGGAGGTACGAGCAGTACTTC
CASSLGPGRYEQYF
>.|TRBV7-2|TRBJ2-1|.
TGTGCCAGCAGCTTAGTAAATGAGCAGTTCTTC
CASSLVNEQFF
>few|TRBV11-2|TRBJ2-2|.
TGTGCCAGCAGCTTAGAAATGTTAGCTTCCACCGGGGAGCTGTTTTTT
CASSLEMLASTGELFF
>.|TRBV6-5|TRBJ2-7|TRBD1
TGTGCCACAGCGACAGGGGTAATCGGCTACGAGCAGTACTTC
CATATGVIGYEQYF
>.|TRBV5-4|TRBJ1-2|TRBD1
TGTGCCAGCAGCTCTAAGACAGGGAACTATGGCTACACCTTC
CASSSKTGNYGYTF
>.|TRBV19|TRBJ2-5|.
TGTGCCAGTAGTCCGAGCGGACCAGAGACCCAGTACTTC
CASSPSGPETQYF
>few|TRBV11-2|TRBJ1-2|.
TGTGCCAGCAGCTTAGATGTGGGGGCGGTGGGCTACACCTTC
CASSLDVGAVGYTF
>.|TRBV9|TRBJ2-1|TRBD1
TGTGCCAGCAGCGTAGAGTCAGGGGGCCATGAGCAGTTCTTC
CASSVESGGHEQFF
>.|TRBV5-1|TRBJ1-2|.
TGCGCCAGCAGCCCAGGACAGACAAGTGGCTATGGCTACACCTTC
CASSPGQTSGYGYTF
>.|TRBV5-1|TRBJ1-1|TRBD1
TGCGCCAGCAGCCCAGGACAGGGGCGGATGAACACTGAAGCTTTCTTT
CASSPGQGRMNTEAFF